This record covers a single T cell receptor (beta chain). Primers included in the PCR were 60 Vbeta and 13 Jbeta primers. Only in-frame clones appear in the TCRdb table, and some are missing; sequencing was by immunoSEQ multiplex PCR. The repertoire has tens of thousands of clones, approximately 80% of them found once; the top ten carry more than 1.4%. This sample was included in a study of cytomegalovirus exposure and HLA in healthy donors. Overall study context: An earlier analysis identified approximately 120 million unique TCR beta sequences in about 179 million T cells.

The donors comprised healthy bone marrow donors. The length of the CDR3 is 13 residues. The germline CDR1 and CDR2 sequences are SNHLY and FYNNEI. V was trimmed by 8 bases and J by 2 bases, leaving 12 bases between them. The receptor was derived from a female donor in good health and CMV-seronegative. The rearrangement links TRBV2 to TRBJ1-1; no reliable D call. The sample was PBMCs. For the CDR3, the DNA is TGTGCCAGCCATACAGACGGCAACACTGAAGCTTTCTTT. It translates to CASHTDGNTEAFF.